Here is one TCR beta chain with its context. Its antigen is as yet unknown. The CDR3 contains 15 residues. V was cut by 0 bases and J by 4 bases, with 13 bases left in between. Germline V gene sequence: CDR1 DFQATT, CDR2 SNEGSKA (reference sequence). Unique molecular identifiers tagged the TCRbeta library. TCRdb re-derived calls from the PCR reads in MiXCR, one entry per CDR3 protein. The repertoire consists of some 600,000 distinct CDR3 sequences, with 10% to 15% occurring once and the leading ten covering about 2.2%. This sample stems from a study of T-cell reconstitution after alpha-beta-depleted transplantation in children. Points from the study as a whole: Newly made T cells mostly supplied T-cell counts and diversity one year after transplant. Reportedly, alpha-beta T cells present about two months post-transplant originated from several hundred expanded clones of graft origin. There were some patients whose high TCRbeta diversity at day 60 came from surviving recipient T cells and thymic progenitors.

V is TRBV20-1 and J is TRBJ2-1; D perhaps matches TRBD2 (6 bases). The origin of this receptor is a male patient younger than 18 who had a stem cell transplant for acute myeloid leukemia, so the T cells may come from the graft donor. The material sequenced was PBMCs, mostly from graft donor cells, taken 360 days after TCRalphabeta/CD19-depleted stem cell transplant. The DNA for the CDR3 is TGCAGTGCTAGAGATTCGGGACTGACTTACAATGAGCAGTTCTTC. It is translated as CSARDSGLTYNEQFF.